The rows below give T cell receptor beta chains drawn from one sample of a study of a mutant IDH1 vaccine in newly diagnosed glioma. Their recognized antigens are unknown. Libraries were prepared by immunoSEQ multiplex PCR; TCRdb keeps only in-frame clonotypes and omits some of them. This sample has about 50,000 clones, with around 80% found just once. The sequencing used PBMCs, collected from a glioma patient whose treatment included an IDH1 peptide vaccine. Every receptor here comes from a woman aged 50 to 60 with glioma. CDR3s include the opening cysteine and the closing phenylalanine or tryptophan. Each record gives: V gene, J gene, D gene, clone size, CDR3 DNA, CDR3 protein. A D gene is named only where the DNA matches it firmly. Some rows mark clone size as missing; the rest say once, few, many or name a class of expanded clone.

v_call: TRBV28
j_call: TRBJ1-1
d_call: NA
clone_size: NA
cdr3_nt: TGTGCCAGCAGTAGGACTGCCACTGAAGCTTTCTTT
cdr3_aa: CASSRTATEAFF

v_call: TRBV6-5
j_call: TRBJ1-2
d_call: NA
clone_size: NA
cdr3_nt: TGTGCCAGCACCTCAGCGGGGGGAATTGACGGCTACACCTTC
cdr3_aa: CASTSAGGIDGYTF

v_call: TRBV9
j_call: TRBJ2-7
d_call: NA
clone_size: NA
cdr3_nt: TGTGCCAGCAGCGTAGACCCGGACACCTCCTACGAGCAGTACTTC
cdr3_aa: CASSVDPDTSYEQYF

v_call: TRBV7-2
j_call: TRBJ1-1
d_call: TRBD1
clone_size: NA
cdr3_nt: TGTGCCAGCAGCCCAGGGGGGGTGAGGGGTACTGAAGCTTTCTTT
cdr3_aa: CASSPGGVRGTEAFF

v_call: TRBV6-1
j_call: TRBJ2-7
d_call: NA
clone_size: NA
cdr3_nt: TGTGCCAGCACCCTCGTAGTTGACGAGCAGTACTTC
cdr3_aa: CASTLVVDEQYF

v_call: TRBV30
j_call: TRBJ1-1
d_call: NA
clone_size: NA
cdr3_nt: TGTGCGTGGAAGGGTCGGCGAGACCAAGCTTTCTTT
cdr3_aa: CAWKGRRDQAFF

v_call: TRBV14
j_call: TRBJ2-1
d_call: TRBD1
clone_size: NA
cdr3_nt: TGTGCCAGCAGCCGACCGGGACAGGGCGGCAATGAGCAGTTCTTC
cdr3_aa: CASSRPGQGGNEQFF

v_call: TRBV7-6
j_call: TRBJ2-7
d_call: TRBD1
clone_size: NA
cdr3_nt: TGTGCCAGCAGTGGGACAGGCGCAAAAAAATCCTACGAGCAGTACTTC
cdr3_aa: CASSGTGAKKSYEQYF

v_call: TRBV5-6
j_call: TRBJ1-1
d_call: NA
clone_size: NA
cdr3_nt: TGTGCCAGCAGCTGGATTAGGGGCATGAACACTGAAGCTTTCTTT
cdr3_aa: CASSWIRGMNTEAFF

v_call: TRBV25-1
j_call: TRBJ2-7
d_call: TRBD2
clone_size: NA
cdr3_nt: TGTGCCAGCAGTGTAGCGGGGCCCTCTGGGGAGCAGTACTTC
cdr3_aa: CASSVAGPSGEQYF

v_call: TRBV5-1
j_call: TRBJ2-3
d_call: NA
clone_size: NA
cdr3_nt: TGCGCCAGCAGCACAACTAGCACAGATACGCAGTATTTT
cdr3_aa: CASSTTSTDTQYF

v_call: TRBV18
j_call: TRBJ1-1
d_call: TRBD1
clone_size: once
cdr3_nt: TGTGCCAGCTCACCCCCGGGACAGGGGGCCGGAAACACTGAAGCTTTCTTT
cdr3_aa: CASSPPGQGAGNTEAFF

v_call: TRBV7-2
j_call: TRBJ1-1
d_call: NA
clone_size: once
cdr3_nt: TGTGCCAGCAGCCTCCGTTCTAACACTGAAGCTTTCTTT
cdr3_aa: CASSLRSNTEAFF

v_call: TRBV7-2
j_call: TRBJ1-2
d_call: NA
clone_size: once
cdr3_nt: TGTGCCAGCAGCTTTGAAAGTCGGGGGTATGGCTACACCTTC
cdr3_aa: CASSFESRGYGYTF

v_call: TRBV2
j_call: TRBJ1-6
d_call: TRBD1
clone_size: NA
cdr3_nt: TGTGCCAGCAGCGACACCCGGGACAGGAGCTCCTATAATTCACCCCTCCACTTT
cdr3_aa: CASSDTRDRSSYNSPLHF

v_call: TRBV5-4
j_call: TRBJ2-5
d_call: NA
clone_size: once
cdr3_nt: TGTGCCAGCAGCTTGGCGGAGACCCAGTACTTC
cdr3_aa: CASSLAETQYF

v_call: TRBV4-2
j_call: TRBJ1-6
d_call: NA
clone_size: medium-sized
cdr3_nt: TGTGCCAGCAGCCAAGCAGGGGTTTCACCCCTCCACTTT
cdr3_aa: CASSQAGVSPLHF

v_call: TRBV13
j_call: TRBJ2-2
d_call: NA
clone_size: NA
cdr3_nt: TGTGCCAGCAGCCCCCAGACCGGGGAGCTGTTTTTT
cdr3_aa: CASSPQTGELFF

v_call: TRBV5-5
j_call: TRBJ2-7
d_call: NA
clone_size: NA
cdr3_nt: TGTGCCAGCAGCTGGGAACTGCAGGGAAGATCCTACGAGCAGTACTTC
cdr3_aa: CASSWELQGRSYEQYF

v_call: TRBV9
j_call: TRBJ1-3
d_call: NA
clone_size: NA
cdr3_nt: TGTGCCAGCAGCGTAGAAGGGGTCACTTGGTCTGGAAACACCATATATTTT
cdr3_aa: CASSVEGVTWSGNTIYF

v_call: TRBV18
j_call: TRBJ2-1
d_call: TRBD1
clone_size: NA
cdr3_nt: TGTGCCAGCTCACGCCGATCGGGACAGGGGGCAAATGAGCAGTTCTTC
cdr3_aa: CASSRRSGQGANEQFF

v_call: TRBV19
j_call: TRBJ1-4
d_call: NA
clone_size: NA
cdr3_nt: TGTGCCAGTAGTATCATGGCGGGGGAAAAACTGTTTTTT
cdr3_aa: CASSIMAGEKLFF

v_call: TRBV19
j_call: TRBJ1-5
d_call: TRBD1
clone_size: NA
cdr3_nt: TGTGCCAGTAGTCGTACAGGGGAACAGCCCCAGCATTTT
cdr3_aa: CASSRTGEQPQHF

v_call: TRBV21-1
j_call: TRBJ2-3
d_call: NA
clone_size: NA
cdr3_nt: TGTGCCAGCAGCAACCTGAGGCTCTCTATCAGCGGGGGGGCCGCAGATACGCAGTATTTT
cdr3_aa: CASSNLRLSISGGAADTQYF